The 5 T cell receptor beta chains presented below share a single source sample, sequenced in a study of blood T cells in healthy people across ages. Combining a sample-barcoded 5' primer with a J-beta primer mix, a second PCR ran for roughly 7 to 12 cycles. Each CDR3 protein gets one entry after TCRdb re-called the 5' RACE reads with MiXCR. The sample has over a million distinct CDR3 sequences; 45% are singletons. Sequencing input: blood. All receptors derive from a woman aged 60-75 years in good health.

The genes are TRBV7-8 and TRBJ2-1, with D perhaps matching TRBD2 (5 bases). Germline CDR1 and CDR2: SGHVS and FQNEAQ. This CDR3 is 13 amino acids long. With 5 bases removed from V and 9 bases from J, the gap between germline ends came to 14 bases. CDR3 amino acids: CASSTSRGGEQFF. DNA of the CDR3: TGTGCCAGCAGCACTAGTCGGGGTGGTGAGCAGTTCTTC.

Points on this clonotype: A read error may produce the germline difference seen at one junction end. The V call is TRBV27, the J call TRBJ2-5, with 8 bases that match TRBD2. The J call is doubtful: the DNA matches TRBJ2-7 better. From germline, CDR1 is MNHEY and CDR2 SMNVEV (reference sequence). The CDR3 consists of 15 residues. The CDR3 nucleotides read TGTACCAGCCGACCGGGACTAGAGGTACCCCACGAGCAGTACTTC. Translated: CTSRPGLEVPHEQYF.

The table lists this clonotype with a count of one. The gene calls are TRBV20-1 and TRBJ1-1; weak D call: TRBD1 (5 bases). This CDR3 contains 15 residues. V gave up 0 bases and J gave up 1 base, with 12 bases separating them. Germline V gene data show CDR1 as DFQATT and CDR2 as SNEGSKA (reference sequence). The CDR3 sequence: CSARDPQGANTEAFF. CDR3 in DNA: TGCAGTGCTAGAGATCCCCAAGGGGCGAACACTGAAGCTTTCTTT.

This clonotype was seen more than once but under ten times. The chain is built from TRBV2 and TRBJ2-7; no clear D gene. CDR1 SNHLY and CDR2 FYNNEI come from the germline V gene. The CDR3 is made up of 15 amino acids. V lost 8 bases to trimming and J lost 2 bases, with 19 bases between them. CDR3 sequence reads: CASFPVKSSPYEQYF. CDR3 bases: TGTGCCAGCTTCCCCGTTAAGAGTTCCCCCTACGAGCAGTACTTC.

The chain combines TRBV20-1 with TRBJ2-7, with 15 bases matching TRBD2. The CDR3 has 18 residues. J was trimmed by 0 bases and V by 0 bases; bases with no gene match: 6. Germline lookup yields CDR1 DFQATT and CDR2 SNEGSKA (reference sequence). The CDR3 nucleotides read TGCAGTGCTAGAGATACGGGGACTAGCGGGAGGAGCTCCTACGAGCAGTACTTC. This codes for CSARDTGTSGRSSYEQYF.